This T cell receptor beta chain appears in the sequencing data of a study of blood T cell repertoires in COVID-19. In the authors' workflow: Nucleated cell number was recorded as an estimate derived from reference gene primer amplification. Libraries were prepared by immunoSEQ multiplex PCR; TCRdb keeps only in-frame clonotypes and omits some of them. V, J and clone size derive from that table, while D and trimming were established from the DNA sequence. The sample lists about 300,000 clones; roughly 89% were seen once. Cohorts were assigned according to the clinical history that participants reported. V was clipped by 0 bases and J by 2 bases, with 7 bases between them. This CDR3 comprises 14 residues. Germline loops: CDR1 MNHNS, CDR2 SASEGT.

The clonotype comes from a woman aged 45-60 years who had been exposed to COVID-19. Sequenced: PBMCs or T cells enriched from blood (not recorded which). The chain recombines TRBV6-1 with TRBJ1-2, with unresolved D. In DNA form, the CDR3 reads TGTGCCAGCAGTGAAGCCGGCGGAAACTATGGCTACACCTTC. Translation: CASSEAGGNYGYTF.